One sample yielded the 15 T cell receptor beta chains listed below, sequenced in a study of blood T cell repertoires in COVID-19. Here immunoSEQ multiplex PCR was the method, and the copy in TCRdb shows in-frame clones only, minus some. Of approximately 140,000 clones in the sample, approximately 86% were seen once. The sequenced sample was peripheral blood. The source is a man aged 65 to 85 with acute or convalescent COVID-19.

About this clone itself: An end of the junction differs from the germline gene, which may be a read error. Additional DNA sequences in this sample encode the identical CDR3. The rearrangement links TRBV27 to TRBJ1-2; 7 bases are a match to TRBD1. CDR3 length: 15 amino acids. Germline V gene lookup returns CDR1 MNHEY and CDR2 SMNVEV (reference sequence). Here the CDR3 reads CASRGGAGVRHGYTF. CDR3 in DNA: TGCGCCAGCAGGGGGGGGGCCGGGGTTAGGCATGGCTACACCTTC.

The chain links TRBV29-1 to TRBJ2-2; D is perhaps TRBD1 (5 bases). Germline loops: CDR1 SQVTM, CDR2 ANQGSEA. The CDR3 has 13 amino acids. The ends were cut back, 7 bases at V and 0 bases at J, with 9 bases in the middle. The CDR3 spells CSGKTANTGELFF. In DNA form, the CDR3 reads TGCAGCGGGAAGACAGCGAACACCGGGGAGCTGTTTTTT.

This chain uses TRBV7-3 with TRBJ2-1, with a weak D call TRBD2 (5 bases). The CDR3 is 15 amino acids. Per germline, CDR1 SGHTA and CDR2 FQGTGA. Trimming removed 5 bases from V and 3 bases from J, with 14 bases in between. CDR3 nucleotide sequence: TGTGCCAGCAGCACTAAACGGACTGGCTACAATGAGCAGTTCTTC. Translated, it gives CASSTKRTGYNEQFF.

A single count supports this clone. The chain is built from TRBV6-2 or TRBV6-3 and TRBJ2-5; a weak D match, TRBD2 (5 bases). This CDR3 region has 13 residues. The V end was cut by 5 bases, the J end by 5 bases, with 12 bases between. Germline V gene sequence: CDR1 MNHEY, CDR2 SVGEGT. In nucleotides, the CDR3 is TGTGCCAGCAGTAAACTAGACCGGGAGACCCAGTACTTC. Amino acid sequence: CASSKLDRETQYF.

The chain combines TRBV6-2 or TRBV6-3 with TRBJ1-1; D unclear. This CDR3 has 14 residues. Germline assignment: CDR1 MNHEY and CDR2 SVGEGT. Trimming removed 2 bases at V and 8 bases at J, with 15 bases between. CDR3 in amino acids: CASSYPQRADEAFF. Here the CDR3 DNA reads TGTGCCAGCAGTTACCCTCAGAGGGCGGACGAAGCTTTCTTT.

CDR3 nucleotide sequence: TGTGCCAGCAGCCCGGGACTAGCGGGAGGGCCCGCCGGGGAGCTGTTTTTT. It translates to CASSPGLAGGPAGELFF. The J gene is TRBJ2-2, the V gene TRBV3-1 (or the pseudogene TRBV3-2), with TRBD2 identical over 16 bases. The CDR3 covers 17 residues. The V gene end was trimmed by 4 bases and the J gene end by 6 bases; junction bases not matched to a gene: 5. The germline V gene has CDR1 LGHDT and CDR2 YNNKEL (reference sequence).

V is TRBV5-4 and J is TRBJ2-3; D is possibly TRBD2 (6 bases). The V end lost 7 bases, the J end lost 4 bases, and 16 bases lay between the germline ends. Germline lookup yields CDR1 SGHNT and CDR2 YYREEE (reference sequence). The CDR3 sequence is 14 residues long. CDR3 bases: TGTGCCAGCGCCAACCAGGGAGGCGCAGATACGCAGTATTTT. The encoded protein is CASANQGGADTQYF.

Note on this clone: At one end the junction does not follow the germline gene, possibly because of a read error. This chain connects TRBV7-7 to TRBJ2-1, with 7 bases that match TRBD2. The CDR3 length is 15 residues. Germline CDR1 is SSHAT and CDR2 is FNYEAQ (reference sequence). For the CDR3, the DNA is TGTGCTAGCAGCTTAGCGCTAGCGGCTTACAATGAGCAGTTCTTC. Translated: CASSLALAAYNEQFF.

This clone is a singleton in its sample. CDR3 region: CASSVGGQAASGANVLTF. The CDR3, as DNA: TGTGCCAGCAGCGTAGGTGGACAGGCCGCTTCTGGGGCCAACGTCCTGACTTTC. The rearrangement joins TRBV9 to TRBJ2-6, with 7 bases matching TRBD1. The CDR3 runs 18 residues. Germline V gene data show CDR1 as SGDLS and CDR2 as YYNGEE. The J segment lost 1 base and the V segment lost 0 bases, leaving 7 bases of the junction unmatched.

The gene calls are TRBV9 and TRBJ2-1; 14 nucleotides align to TRBD2. Germline-derived CDR1 and CDR2 are SGDLS and YYNGEE. The CDR3 consists of 16 residues. The V segment lost 4 bases and the J segment 9 bases; nucleotides outside the gene matches: 9. The CDR3 protein is CASSLGGLAGVGEQFF. CDR3 coding DNA: TGTGCCAGCAGCTTAGGGGGACTAGCGGGAGTTGGTGAGCAGTTCTTC.

CDR3 sequence reads: CASSAADRVSPLHF. Written as DNA, the CDR3 is TGTGCCAGCAGTGCCGCCGACAGGGTCTCACCCCTCCACTTT. V and J are TRBV27 and TRBJ1-6, with TRBD1 identical over 7 bases. V trimming: 5 bases; J trimming: 10 bases; junction bases outside the gene matches: 8. Germline CDR1 is MNHEY and CDR2 is SMNVEV (reference sequence). This CDR3 region has 14 residues.

This chain links TRBV19 with TRBJ2-7; possible D gene TRBD1, 6 bases. CDR1 LNHDA and CDR2 SQIVND come from the germline V gene (reference sequence). The CDR3 sequence is 15 residues long. V lost 5 bases to trimming and J lost 3 bases, with 17 bases between them. The CDR3 DNA reads TGTGCCAGTAGTGAGGGGACACCACCGAACTACGAGCAGTACTTC. Its translation is CASSEGTPPNYEQYF. The entire variable domain, with the rest obtained from reference TRBV19 and TRBJ2-7, is as follows: DGGITQSPKYLFRKEGQNVTLSCEQNLNHDAMYWYRQDPGQGLRLIYYSQIVNDFQKGDIAEGYSVSREKKESFPLTVTSAQKNPTAFYLCASSEGTPPNYEQYFGPGTRLTVT.

This clone showed up just once. The rearrangement uses TRBV5-1 and TRBJ2-3, with D perhaps matching TRBD1 (6 bases). The CDR3 loop spans 15 amino acids. V lost 0 bases and J lost 2, with 10 bases in between. The germline V gene has CDR1 SGHRS and CDR2 YFSETQ. CDR3 DNA: TGCGCCAGCAGCTTGGAGGGGGACAACACAGATACGCAGTATTTT. Encoded protein: CASSLEGDNTDTQYF.

This clone was counted many times. The V call is TRBV6-1, the J call TRBJ2-7; D might be TRBD1 (7 bases). From germline, CDR1 is MNHNS and CDR2 SASEGT. V dropped 1 base and J dropped 0 bases, with 13 bases sitting between them. The CDR3 runs 16 residues. The CDR3 here is CASSEEEGASSYEQYF. The CDR3 bases are TGTGCCAGCAGTGAAGAGGAGGGGGCAAGCTCCTACGAGCAGTACTTC.

The chain carries TRBV7-9 and TRBJ2-7; no reliable D call. Trimming took off 1 base at V and 7 bases at J, with 14 bases between the two ends. From germline, CDR1 is SEHNR and CDR2 FQNEAQ (reference sequence). This CDR3 has 14 amino acids. CDR3 protein: CASSLETGVGEQYF. The CDR3 DNA reads as TGTGCCAGCAGCTTAGAAACTGGAGTCGGAGAGCAGTACTTC.